These 32 T cell receptor beta chains were sequenced from one sample in a study of blood T cell repertoires in COVID-19. Using immunoSEQ multiplex PCR, the repertoire was profiled, and TCRdb retains in-frame clones only, with some absent. Of over 40,000 clones in the sample, roughly four fifths were seen once. Sequencing was done on a sample of peripheral blood. These receptors all stem from a woman between 55 and 75 years old with acute or convalescent COVID-19.

This chain connects TRBV5-1 to TRBJ2-7, with 12 bases lining up with TRBD1. The CDR3 has 15 residues. With V trimmed by 4 bases and J by 4 bases, 6 bases remained unmatched. CDR1 and CDR2 (germline): SGHRS, YFSETQ. Here the CDR3 reads CASSGGQGAMYEQYF. The CDR3 coding sequence is TGCGCCAGCAGCGGGGGACAGGGGGCGATGTACGAGCAGTACTTC.

The V gene is TRBV7-8, the J gene TRBJ1-2; D uncertain. Germline V CDR1 and CDR2: SGHVS, FQNEAQ. This CDR3 spans 14 amino acids. With 3 bases removed from V and 4 bases from J, the gap between germline ends came to 12 bases. The CDR3 DNA reads TGTGCCAGCAGCTTCGCCGGCGGCGTCTATGGCTACACCTTC. This codes for CASSFAGGVYGYTF.

The chain joins TRBV20-1 to TRBJ2-4, with 7 bases matching TRBD1. Per germline, CDR1 DFQATT and CDR2 SNEGSKA (reference sequence). There are 11 residues in the CDR3. J lost 9 bases, V lost 4 bases, and 3 bases had no gene match. CDR3 sequence: CSATGGSIQYF. In nucleotides, the CDR3 is TGCAGTGCTACAGGGGGAAGCATTCAGTACTTC.

This chain uses TRBV28 with TRBJ1-5; possible D gene TRBD1, 5 bases. CDR3 length: 13 residues. V gave up 2 bases and J gave up 5 bases, with 7 bases separating them. CDR1 MDHEN and CDR2 SYDVKM come from the germline V gene. The CDR3 region is CASSLIRDQPQHF. For the CDR3, the DNA is TGTGCCAGCAGTTTAATCAGGGATCAGCCCCAGCATTTT.

Written as DNA, the CDR3 is TGTGCCAGCAGTTACTCGGTCCGGGAATCTAATGAAAAACTGTTTTTT. Translating it yields CASSYSVRESNEKLFF. The chain recombines TRBV6-6 with TRBJ1-4; D is ambiguous. CDR3 length: 16 residues. Trimming removed 0 bases at V and 3 bases at J, with 11 bases between. CDR1 and CDR2 from the germline V gene are MNHNY and SVGAGI (reference sequence).

The genes are TRBV11-2 and TRBJ2-3; D is possibly TRBD2 (5 bases). The CDR3 is 15 residues long. CDR1 and CDR2 (germline): SGHAT, FQNNGV. V was pared by 1 base and J by 3 bases, with 11 bases between. CDR3 in amino acids: CASSLGTVGTDTQYF. The CDR3 DNA reads as TGTGCCAGCAGCTTAGGGACTGTAGGGACAGATACGCAGTATTTT.

The chain joins TRBV7-6 to TRBJ2-5; 9 nucleotides line up with TRBD1. This CDR3 contains 15 residues. The germline CDR1 and CDR2 sequences are SGHVS and FNYEAQ. The V gene end was trimmed by 4 bases and the J gene end by 3 bases; junction bases not matched to a gene: 6. CDR3 coding DNA: TGTGCCAGCAGCTACTTCGGGACAGGGAAAGAGACCCAGTACTTC. Translated: CASSYFGTGKETQYF.

The genes are TRBV6-5 and TRBJ2-5, with 7 bases that match TRBD1. The CDR3 consists of 13 residues. The V and J ends lost 6 bases and 5 bases, in that order; junction bases with no gene match: 6. The germline V gene has CDR1 MNHEY and CDR2 SVGAGI. DNA for the CDR3: TGTGCCAGCAGCTCTGACAGGGTCGAGACCCAGTACTTC. This gives the protein CASSSDRVETQYF.

The chain carries TRBV19 and TRBJ2-1, with 7 bases that match TRBD2. This CDR3 spans 14 amino acids. The V gene end was trimmed by 6 bases and the J gene end by 1 base; junction bases not matched to a gene: 3. CDR1 is LNHDA and CDR2 is SQIVND in the germline V gene (reference sequence). CDR3 residues: CASSASGSYNEQFF. CDR3 bases: TGTGCCAGTAGCGCTAGCGGATCCTACAATGAGCAGTTCTTC.

This chain uses TRBV5-1 with TRBJ2-3; 8 bases map to TRBD2. V lost 4 bases, J lost 0 bases, and 4 bases stayed unmatched. The CDR3 extends over 15 amino acids. Germline V CDR1 and CDR2: SGHRS, YFSETQ. Here the CDR3 DNA reads TGCGCCAGCAGCGCCGGACTAGCTAGCACAGATACGCAGTATTTT. It specifies CASSAGLASTDTQYF.

The gene calls are TRBV5-1 and TRBJ2-3, with 11 nucleotides matching TRBD2. CDR1 is SGHRS and CDR2 is YFSETQ in the germline V gene. This CDR3 spans 18 amino acids. V was pared by 4 bases and J by 2 bases, with 12 bases of the junction left unmatched. The CDR3 sequence: CASSAIAGGPPPTDTQYF. CDR3 DNA sequence: TGCGCCAGCAGCGCCATAGCGGGGGGGCCCCCCCCCACAGATACGCAGTATTTT.

This chain connects TRBV5-5 to TRBJ1-4, with D perhaps matching TRBD1 (6 bases). The CDR3 sequence is 17 residues long. Germline CDR1 is SGHKS and CDR2 is YYEKEE (reference sequence). Between the trimmed V and J ends, which lost 4 bases and 1 base, there was a span of 17 bases. CDR3 in amino acids: CASSPQGGLGTNEKLFF. The CDR3 nucleotides are TGTGCCAGCAGCCCACAGGGTGGGCTAGGAACTAATGAAAAACTGTTTTTT.

The chain employs TRBV27 and TRBJ2-7; 7 bases agree with TRBD1. The germline CDR1 and CDR2 sequences are MNHEY and SMNVEV (reference sequence). The CDR3 runs to 14 residues. V lost 2 bases, J lost 2 bases, and 3 bases stayed unmatched. CDR3 DNA sequence: TGTGCCAGCAGTTTAAAAGACAGGGCCTACGAGCAGTACTTC. Protein product: CASSLKDRAYEQYF.

The J gene is TRBJ2-5, the V gene TRBV25-1; TRBD2 is a possible D gene (6 bases). CDR1 and CDR2 from the germline V gene are MGHDK and SYGVNS. Trimming cost V 4 bases and J 6 bases, with 15 bases left between them. The CDR3 covers 14 residues. In DNA, the CDR3 is TGTGCCAGCAGTGCCTTGGGCGGGGTTCAGACCCAGTACTTC. It translates to CASSALGGVQTQYF.

V gene TRBV5-8 combines with J gene TRBJ2-3; no clear D gene. The CDR3 length is 13 residues. V was pared by 6 bases and J by 2 bases, with 10 bases between. CDR1 and CDR2 from the germline V gene are SGHTS and YDEGEE. CDR3 DNA: TGTGCCAGCACCTACGGTATCACAGATACGCAGTATTTT. This encodes CASTYGITDTQYF.

The chain uses TRBV9 and TRBJ2-2, with D possibly being TRBD2 (6 bases). The CDR3 is 16 amino acids. The germline gives CDR1 SGDLS, CDR2 YYNGEE. The germline V and J ends were trimmed by 0 bases and 3 bases, with 12 bases remaining between them. The CDR3 DNA is TGTGCCAGCAGCGTAGGGGCGGGATCGTACACCGGGGAGCTGTTTTTT. Residues: CASSVGAGSYTGELFF. Full variable domain (outside the CDR3, taken from reference TRBV9 and TRBJ2-2): DSGVTQTPKHLITATGQRVTLRCSPRSGDLSVYWYQQSLDQGLQFLIQYYNGEERAKGNILERFSAQQFPDLHSELNLSSLELGDSALYFCASSVGAGSYTGELFFGEGSRLTVL.

The chain links TRBV4-1 to TRBJ1-5; TRBD1 might be the D (6 bases). The V end lost 4 bases, the J end lost 2 bases, and 12 bases lay between the germline ends. This CDR3 is built from 15 residues. The germline V gene encodes CDR1 MGHRA and CDR2 YSYEKL. The CDR3 DNA follows: TGCGCCAGCAGCCCCCAGTCAGGGGGCAATCAGCCCCAGCATTTT. It specifies CASSPQSGGNQPQHF.

This clone appeared a single time. The chain recombines TRBV13 with TRBJ2-1; TRBD2 agrees at 7 bases. Germline V gene sequence: CDR1 PRHDT, CDR2 FYEKMQ (reference sequence). This CDR3 contains 18 residues. The junction had 20 bases not matched to a gene; V was cut back by 3 bases and J by 9 bases. As DNA, the CDR3 is TGTGCCAGCAGCTTCATAAAAACAATCACGGGGCGGGAGAGTGAGCAGTTCTTC. It specifies CASSFIKTITGRESEQFF. The full variable domain, rest sourced from reference TRBV13 and TRBJ2-1, is AAGVIQSPRHLIKEKRETATLKCYPIPRHDTVYWYQQGPGQDPQFLISFYEKMQSDKGSIPDRFSAQQFSDYHSELNMSSLELGDSALYFCASSFIKTITGRESEQFFGPGTRLTVL.

The V gene is TRBV3-1 (or the pseudogene TRBV3-2), the J gene TRBJ2-5; 14 bases match TRBD2. Looked up from germline, CDR1 is LGHDT and CDR2 is YNNKEL (reference sequence). The CDR3 is made up of 18 amino acids. Trimming at V came to 1 base and at J to 3 bases, leaving 7 bases not matched to a gene. This chain's CDR3 is CASSQVLPGLAGEETQYF. CDR3 DNA: TGTGCCAGCAGCCAAGTGCTTCCGGGACTAGCGGGAGAAGAGACCCAGTACTTC.

The rearrangement uses TRBV7-2 and TRBJ1-1; D may be TRBD1 (6 bases). The V end lost 5 bases, the J end lost 11 bases, and 18 bases lay between the germline ends. The CDR3 extends over 13 amino acids. Germline V gene sequence: CDR1 SGHTA, CDR2 FQGNSA. The CDR3 loop reads CASSPTTGREAFF. The CDR3 region has the DNA TGTGCCAGCAGCCCCACTACAGGGCGGGAGGCTTTCTTT.

CDR3 sequence reads: CASSQATGGNFPDTQYF. DNA for the CDR3: TGTGCCAGCAGCCAAGCGACAGGGGGCAATTTCCCAGATACGCAGTATTTT. The genes are TRBV3-1 (or the pseudogene TRBV3-2) and TRBJ2-3, with 10 bases that match TRBD1. Germline lookup yields CDR1 LGHDT and CDR2 YNNKEL (reference sequence). The junction had 8 bases not matched to a gene; V was cut back by 1 base and J by 4 bases. The CDR3 covers 17 residues.

V usage is TRBV18 and J usage is TRBJ1-1; tentative D call: TRBD1 (6 bases). The germline V gene encodes CDR1 KGHSH and CDR2 LQKENI. Trimming stripped 3 bases from V and 2 bases from J, with 13 bases between. The CDR3 runs 15 residues. The CDR3 DNA is TGTGCCAGCTCACCTCGGACAGAGATAAACACTGAAGCTTTCTTT. This translates into CASSPRTEINTEAFF. The full variable domain, rest sourced from reference TRBV18 and TRBJ1-1, is NAGVMQNPRHLVRRRGQEARLRCSPMKGHSHVYWYRQLPEEGLKFMVYLQKENIIDESGMPKERFSAEFPKEGPSILRIQQVVRGDSAAYFCASSPRTEINTEAFFGQGTRLTVV.

The V call is TRBV4-1, the J call TRBJ2-3; D gene uncertain. This CDR3 spans 15 amino acids. Germline lookup yields CDR1 MGHRA and CDR2 YSYEKL. V was pared by 3 bases and J by 4 bases, with 14 bases between. CDR3 amino acids: CASSHRGPTADTQYF. The CDR3 DNA follows: TGCGCCAGCAGCCATCGTGGGCCAACAGCAGATACGCAGTATTTT.

The chain uses TRBV2 and TRBJ1-5, with D possibly TRBD1 on 6 matching bases. The CDR3 runs 15 residues. CDR1 is SNHLY and CDR2 is FYNNEI in the germline V gene. V gave up 4 bases and J gave up 9 bases, with 19 bases separating them. The CDR3 spells CASSVDGVGGGPQHF. CDR3 in DNA: TGTGCCAGCAGTGTGGACGGCGTAGGGGGGGGGCCCCAGCATTTT. Supplemented by reference TRBV2 and TRBJ1-5, the full variable domain reads EPEVTQTPSHQVTQMGQEVILRCVPISNHLYFYWYRQILGQKVEFLVSFYNNEISEKSEIFDDQFSVERPDGSNFTLKIRSTKLEDSAMYFCASSVDGVGGGPQHFGDGTRLSIL.

This clone was seen only once. CDR3 sequence: CASSIDGQPLHF. The CDR3 DNA sequence: TGCGCCAGCAGCATTGATGGACAACCCCTCCACTTT. The J gene is TRBJ1-6, the V gene TRBV5-1, with D possibly matching TRBD1 (5 bases). The germline V gene encodes CDR1 SGHRS and CDR2 YFSETQ. V was pared by 4 bases and J by 12 bases, with 11 bases between. The length of the CDR3 is 12 residues.

V is TRBV19 and J is TRBJ2-1; 7 bases align to TRBD2. The CDR3 has 16 amino acids. Germline assignment: CDR1 LNHDA and CDR2 SQIVND (reference sequence). The trim removed 0 bases at V and 0 bases at J, leaving 2 bases unmatched. CDR3 nucleotides: TGTGCCAGTAGTATAGAGGGAGGGAGCTCCTACAATGAGCAGTTCTTC. As protein: CASSIEGGSSYNEQFF.

V is TRBV30 and J is TRBJ2-5, with TRBD2 identical over 14 bases. Losses at the gene ends were 3 bases for V and 5 bases for J; bases not matched to a gene: 14. Germline lookup yields CDR1 GTSNPN and CDR2 SVGIG (reference sequence). This CDR3 contains 18 residues. CDR3 sequence reads: CAWRRGLAGGAGMETQYF. DNA for the CDR3: TGTGCCTGGAGACGCGGACTAGCGGGGGGCGCGGGGATGGAGACCCAGTACTTC.

This sequence joins TRBV4-1 and TRBJ2-1, with D unresolved. Trimming pared 2 bases from V and 0 bases from J, leaving 8 bases between. CDR3 length: 15 amino acids. CDR1 and CDR2 (germline): MGHRA, YSYEKL. The CDR3: CASSQNGDSYNEQFF. The CDR3 DNA reads as TGCGCCAGCAGCCAAAACGGAGACTCCTACAATGAGCAGTTCTTC.

The chain has TRBV6-5 and TRBJ1-1; the match to TRBD1 covers 9 bases. After removal of 4 bases from V and 9 bases from J, the junction contained 9 bases not matched to a gene. Germline CDR1 reads MNHEY; CDR2 reads SVGAGI. CDR3 length equals 14 residues. In nucleotides, the CDR3 is TGTGCCAGCAGTTCCCGGGACAGGGTGGTCAAAGCTTTCTTT. Translating it yields CASSSRDRVVKAFF.

The chain employs TRBV7-9 and TRBJ2-5; 13 bases fit TRBD2. CDR3 length: 17 residues. Germline V gene data show CDR1 as SEHNR and CDR2 as FQNEAQ (reference sequence). Trimming cost V 5 bases and J 4 bases; bases outside gene matches: 10. DNA of the CDR3: TGTGCCAGCAGCGTAGGACTAGCGGGAGAGGGGGGAGAGACCCAGTACTTC. As protein: CASSVGLAGEGGETQYF.

The chain recombines TRBV18 with TRBJ2-3; 7 bases align to TRBD2. The CDR3 is 14 residues long. Germline CDR1 is KGHSH and CDR2 is LQKENI. V lost 6 bases to trimming and J lost 1 base; unmatched junction nucleotides: 4. The CDR3 protein is CASSRSGRTDTQYF. The CDR3 bases are TGTGCCAGCTCTCGTAGCGGGCGCACAGATACGCAGTATTTT.

The chain joins TRBV4-1 to TRBJ2-3, with 9 nucleotides matching TRBD1. The CDR3 is 17 residues long. The V segment lost 3 bases and the J segment 2 bases; nucleotides outside the gene matches: 9. Germline V gene lookup returns CDR1 MGHRA and CDR2 YSYEKL. The CDR3 loop reads CASSQAWTGASTDTQYF. The CDR3 DNA reads as TGCGCCAGCAGCCAGGCTTGGACAGGGGCCTCCACAGATACGCAGTATTTT.